This T cell receptor (beta chain) emerged from a study of T-cell reconstitution after alpha-beta-depleted transplantation in children. Using unique molecular identifiers, the investigators prepared the TCRbeta library. One entry per CDR3 protein results from TCRdb running MiXCR on the PCR reads. Counted here are more than 550,000 distinct CDR3 sequences, 10% occurring once; the ten biggest clones make up roughly 4%. Germline-derived CDR1 and CDR2 are DFQATT and SNEGSKA (reference sequence). The CDR3 sequence is 15 residues long. Unmatched junction bases numbered 13, after V lost 5 bases and J lost 5 bases.

Sequences were derived from PBMCs from the stem cell graft donor, sampled from the stem cell graft. The source is a human donor who donated a stem cell graft to a child with acute myeloid leukemia. The chain combines TRBV20-1 with TRBJ2-3; 7 positions match TRBD2. The CDR3 bases are TGCAGTGCTCCCCGCGGGGCGGGAGAAAGAGATACGCAGTATTTT. Residues: CSAPRGAGERDTQYF.